The T cell receptor (beta chain) under discussion was sequenced for a study of blood T cell repertoires in COVID-19. Trimming shortened V by 7 bases and J by 5 bases, and 15 bases separated the two germline ends. CDR3 length: 13 residues. Germline V gene data show CDR1 as SGHTA and CDR2 as FQGNSA. Profiled with immunoSEQ multiplex PCR; TCRdb holds only in-frame clones, not every one. Here the sample spans about 120,000 clones, just under 90% being singletons. The material sequenced was peripheral blood. The receptor was isolated from a woman between 50 and 59 years old with acute or convalescent COVID-19. The V call is TRBV7-2, the J call TRBJ2-7; the D gene is possibly TRBD2 (5 bases). CDR3 coding DNA: TGTGCCAGCACTGGACTCTCTCTAGACGAGCAGTACTTC. It encodes CASTGLSLDEQYF.